This T cell receptor (beta chain) originates from a study of cytomegalovirus exposure and HLA in healthy donors. The junction had 7 bases not matched to a gene; V was cut back by 6 bases and J by 5 bases. The germline V gene encodes CDR1 MNHEY and CDR2 SVGAGI. The CDR3 has 14 amino acids. The PCR contained 60 Vbeta and 13 Jbeta primers. Data came from immunoSEQ multiplex PCR; TCRdb stores just in-frame clones and leaves some out. Seen here are about 140,000 clones, approximately 82% observed once, and the top ten hold roughly 1.4%. The material sequenced was PBMCs. The receptor comes from a man aged 30 to 39 in good health and CMV-seropositive. V usage is TRBV6-5 and J usage is TRBJ1-2; 9 nucleotides match TRBD1. Here the CDR3 reads CASRVGTGFYGYTF. CDR3 coding DNA: TGTGCCAGCAGGGTCGGGACAGGGTTTTATGGCTACACCTTC.